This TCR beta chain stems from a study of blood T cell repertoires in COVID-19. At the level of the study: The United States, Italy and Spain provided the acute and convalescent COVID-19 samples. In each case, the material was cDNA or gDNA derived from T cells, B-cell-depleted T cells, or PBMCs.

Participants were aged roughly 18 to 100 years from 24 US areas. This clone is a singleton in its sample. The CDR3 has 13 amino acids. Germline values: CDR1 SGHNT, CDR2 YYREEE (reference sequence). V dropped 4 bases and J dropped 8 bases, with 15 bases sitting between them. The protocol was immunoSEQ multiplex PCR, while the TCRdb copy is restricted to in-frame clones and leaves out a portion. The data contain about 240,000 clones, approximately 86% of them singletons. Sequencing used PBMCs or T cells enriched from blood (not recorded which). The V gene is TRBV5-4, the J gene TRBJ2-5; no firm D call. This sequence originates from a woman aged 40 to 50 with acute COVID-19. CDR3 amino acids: CASSPPDSRTQYF. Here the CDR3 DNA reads TGTGCCAGCAGCCCGCCGGATAGCAGAACCCAGTACTTC.